This TCR beta chain was captured by sequencing in a study of identical twins. General study findings and limits: Out-of-frame alpha sequences that twins shared showed excess low generation probability. The abundant beta clonotypes from cord blood had fewer insertions, and memory repertoires had none of this.

This clonotype occurred a few times. Antigen: not known. In TCRdb, the 5' RACE reads were re-called with MiXCR into one record per CDR3 protein. The repertoire consists of 1,800,000 or so distinct CDR3 sequences, with roughly 35% occurring once and the leading ten covering over 0.25%. The CDR3 contains 13 residues. CDR1 and CDR2 from the germline V gene are MDHEN and SYDVKM. Losses at the gene ends were 11 bases for V and 6 bases for J; bases not matched to a gene: 6. The origin of this receptor is a newborn girl in good health. This sequence joins TRBV28 and TRBJ1-5; 11 bases fit TRBD1. The sequenced sample consisted of cord blood. CDR3 sequence reads: CAGSGQGGQPQHF. In nucleotides, the CDR3 is TGTGCCGGCTCGGGACAGGGGGGTCAGCCCCAGCATTTT.